One sample yielded the 5 T cell receptor beta chains listed below, sequenced in a study of blood T cell repertoires in COVID-19. The protocol was immunoSEQ multiplex PCR, while the TCRdb copy is restricted to in-frame clones and leaves out a portion. The sample records 55,000 to 80,000 clones, less than 80% being singletons. Source material: peripheral blood. The receptors come from a man in his fifties or sixties with acute or convalescent COVID-19.

The rearrangement joins TRBV6-5 to TRBJ2-7, with 9 bases matching TRBD2. The V gene end was trimmed by 6 bases and the J gene end by 0 bases; junction bases not matched to a gene: 6. The CDR3 is 15 residues long. Per the germline V gene, CDR1 is MNHEY and CDR2 is SVGAGI. CDR3: CASRLAGALSYEQYF. The DNA for the CDR3 is TGTGCCAGCAGATTAGCGGGAGCTCTCTCCTACGAGCAGTACTTC.

The chain links TRBV28 to TRBJ1-3; 7 nucleotides match TRBD1. The J segment lost 0 bases and the V segment lost 7 bases, leaving 12 bases of the junction unmatched. CDR1 is MDHEN and CDR2 is SYDVKM in the germline V gene. This CDR3 region has 17 residues. DNA of the CDR3: TGTGCCAGCAAGAGGCCAATAGGGGGCGGCTCTGGAAACACCATATATTTT. It specifies CASKRPIGGGSGNTIYF. The full variable domain, with the rest looked up from reference TRBV28 and TRBJ1-3, is DVKVTQSSRYLVKRTGEKVFLECVQDMDHENMFWYRQDPGLGLRLIYFSYDVKMKEKGDIPEGYSVSREKKERFSLILESASTNQTSMYLCASKRPIGGGSGNTIYFGEGSWLTVV.

In this sample, this clone turned up a few times. This chain connects TRBV28 to TRBJ2-3; a weak D match, TRBD2 (6 bases). Germline lookup yields CDR1 MDHEN and CDR2 SYDVKM. Trimming took 4 bases from V and 2 from J, leaving 16 bases between them. The CDR3 is 16 amino acids. CDR3 sequence reads: CASSSRLGLSTDTQYF. CDR3 bases: TGTGCCAGCAGTTCCCGACTGGGACTTTCCACAGATACGCAGTATTTT.

The chain employs TRBV15 and TRBJ2-6; 10 bases match TRBD1. CDR1 LNHNV and CDR2 YYDKDF come from the germline V gene (reference sequence). CDR3 length: 17 residues. Germline trimming cut 5 bases from V and 3 bases from J; bases unmatched to any gene: 7. In DNA, the CDR3 is TGTGCCACCAGCGAAGACAGGGGGCTGGGTGGGGCCAACGTCCTGACTTTC. Its translation: CATSEDRGLGGANVLTF. The full variable domain, its missing parts supplied by reference TRBV15 and TRBJ2-6, is DAMVIQNPRYQVTQFGKPVTLSCSQTLNHNVMYWYQQKSSQAPKLLFHYYDKDFNNEADTPDNFQSRRPNTSFCFLDIRSPGLGDTAMYLCATSEDRGLGGANVLTFGAGSRLTVL.

This clone was picked up a small number of times. The rearrangement uses TRBV14 and TRBJ2-5; D not resolved. Trimming pared 0 bases from V and 2 bases from J, leaving 7 bases between. The CDR3 is 14 amino acids. The germline gives CDR1 SGHDN, CDR2 FVKESK. The CDR3 loop reads CASSQERRQETQYF. The DNA for the CDR3 is TGTGCCAGCAGCCAAGAACGCAGGCAAGAGACCCAGTACTTC.